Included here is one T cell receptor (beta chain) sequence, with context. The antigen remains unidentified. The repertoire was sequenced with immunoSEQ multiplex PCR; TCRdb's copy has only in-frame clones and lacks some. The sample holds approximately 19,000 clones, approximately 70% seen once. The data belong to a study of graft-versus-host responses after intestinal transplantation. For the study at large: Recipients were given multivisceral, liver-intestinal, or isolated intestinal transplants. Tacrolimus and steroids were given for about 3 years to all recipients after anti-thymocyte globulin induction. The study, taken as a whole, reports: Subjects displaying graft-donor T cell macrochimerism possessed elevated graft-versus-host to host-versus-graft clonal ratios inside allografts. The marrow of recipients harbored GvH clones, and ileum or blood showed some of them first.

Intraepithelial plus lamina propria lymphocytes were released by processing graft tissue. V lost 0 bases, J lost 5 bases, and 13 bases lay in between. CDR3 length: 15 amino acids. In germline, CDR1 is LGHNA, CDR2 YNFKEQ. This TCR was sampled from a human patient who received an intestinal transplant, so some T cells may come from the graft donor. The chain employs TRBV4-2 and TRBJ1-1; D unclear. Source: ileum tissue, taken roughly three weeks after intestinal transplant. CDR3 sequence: CASSQDHSRGTEAFF. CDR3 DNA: TGTGCCAGCAGCCAAGATCACTCTCGCGGGACTGAAGCTTTCTTT.